The clone carrying this T cell receptor (beta chain) was found many times. This entry is derived from a study of spatial heterogeneity in lung cancer. TCRdb independently ran MiXCR on the 5' RACE reads; one entry per CDR3 protein. This table has some 38,000 distinct CDR3 sequences, roughly 3% appearing once. Time point indicated: sample taken at primary tumor resection. Trimming removed 3 bases at V and 1 base at J, with 6 bases between. CDR1 and CDR2 from the germline V gene are DFQATT and SNEGSKA (reference sequence). The CDR3 contains 12 residues. The material was normal lung tissue next to the tumor, obtained at surgery. The TCR was taken from a male donor with early-stage non-small cell lung cancer. J is TRBJ1-1 and V is TRBV20-1; D gene ambiguous. CDR3 nucleotide sequence: TGCAGTGCTAGTTATACGAACACTGAAGCTTTCTTT. Residues: CSASYTNTEAFF.